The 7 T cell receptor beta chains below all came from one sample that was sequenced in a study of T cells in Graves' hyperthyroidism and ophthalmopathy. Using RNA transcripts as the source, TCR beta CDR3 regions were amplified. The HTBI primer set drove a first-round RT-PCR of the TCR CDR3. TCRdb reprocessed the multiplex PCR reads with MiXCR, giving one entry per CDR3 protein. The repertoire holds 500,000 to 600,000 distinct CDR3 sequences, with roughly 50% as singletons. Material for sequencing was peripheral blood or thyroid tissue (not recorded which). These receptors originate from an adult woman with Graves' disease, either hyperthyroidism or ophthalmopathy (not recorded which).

CDR3 in DNA: TGTGCCAGCAGACATCACCTAAGCGGGTTGGGGGGTGAAGCTTTCTTT. Translation gives CASRHHLSGLGGEAFF. The chain carries TRBV12-3 or TRBV12-4 and TRBJ1-1; tentatively, D is TRBD1 (5 bases). Trimming pared 6 bases from V and 7 bases from J, leaving 24 bases between. This CDR3 has 16 residues.

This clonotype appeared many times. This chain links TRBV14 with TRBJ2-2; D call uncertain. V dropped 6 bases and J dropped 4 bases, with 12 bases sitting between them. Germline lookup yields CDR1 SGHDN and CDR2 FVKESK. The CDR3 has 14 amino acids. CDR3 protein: CASRRTRVTGELFF. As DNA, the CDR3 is TGTGCCAGCAGACGCACCCGGGTCACCGGGGAGCTGTTTTTT.

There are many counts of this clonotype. The CDR3 region has the DNA TGTGCCAGCAGGTTGGACACCTATGGCTACACCTTC. It translates to CASRLDTYGYTF. The chain is built from TRBV28 and TRBJ1-2, with a tentative D call TRBD1 (5 bases). The CDR3 loop spans 12 amino acids. Trimming took off 6 bases at V and 4 bases at J, with 9 bases between the two ends. CDR1 MDHEN and CDR2 SYDVKM come from the germline V gene.

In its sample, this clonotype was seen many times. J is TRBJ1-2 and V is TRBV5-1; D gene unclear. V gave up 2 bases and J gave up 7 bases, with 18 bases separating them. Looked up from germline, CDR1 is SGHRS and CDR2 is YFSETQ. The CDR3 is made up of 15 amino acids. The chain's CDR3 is CASSLSAIGRGGYTF. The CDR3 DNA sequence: TGCGCCAGCAGCTTATCGGCCATTGGACGCGGTGGCTACACCTTC.

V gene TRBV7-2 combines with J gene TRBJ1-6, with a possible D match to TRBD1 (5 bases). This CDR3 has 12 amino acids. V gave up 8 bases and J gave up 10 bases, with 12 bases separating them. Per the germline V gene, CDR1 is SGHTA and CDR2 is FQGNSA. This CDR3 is CASGRVGSPLHF. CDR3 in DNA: TGTGCCAGCGGCAGGGTTGGCTCACCCCTCCACTTT.

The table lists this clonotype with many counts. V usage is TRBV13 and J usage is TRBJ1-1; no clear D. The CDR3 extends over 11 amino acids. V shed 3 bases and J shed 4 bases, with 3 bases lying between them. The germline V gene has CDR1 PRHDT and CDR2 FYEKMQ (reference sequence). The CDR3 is CASSFTTEAFF. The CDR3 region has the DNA TGTGCCAGCAGCTTCACCACTGAAGCTTTCTTT.

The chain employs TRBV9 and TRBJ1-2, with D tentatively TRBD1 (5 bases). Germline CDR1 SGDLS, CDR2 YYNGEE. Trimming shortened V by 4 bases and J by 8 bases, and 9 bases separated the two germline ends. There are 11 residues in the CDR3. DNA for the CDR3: TGTGCCAGCAGCAAAGAGGGGGGCTACACCTTC. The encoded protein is CASSKEGGYTF.